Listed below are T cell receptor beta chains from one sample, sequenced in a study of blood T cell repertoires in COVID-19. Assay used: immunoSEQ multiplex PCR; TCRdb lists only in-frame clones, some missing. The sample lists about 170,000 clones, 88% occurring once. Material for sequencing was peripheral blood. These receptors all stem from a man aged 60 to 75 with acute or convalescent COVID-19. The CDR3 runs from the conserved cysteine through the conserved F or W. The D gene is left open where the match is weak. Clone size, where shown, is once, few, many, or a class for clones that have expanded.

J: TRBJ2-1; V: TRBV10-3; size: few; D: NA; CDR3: CAISEGSSLGEQFF; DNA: TGTGCCATCAGTGAAGGTAGCTCATTGGGTGAGCAGTTCTTC
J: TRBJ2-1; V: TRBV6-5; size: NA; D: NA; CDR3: CASSYPTGGGSNEQFF; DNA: TGTGCCAGCAGTTACCCGACGGGGGGCGGGAGCAATGAGCAGTTCTTC
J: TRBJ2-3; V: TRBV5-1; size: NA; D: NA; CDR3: CASSYLGTSTDTQYF; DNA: TGCGCCAGCAGTTACCTGGGGACTAGCACAGATACGCAGTATTTT
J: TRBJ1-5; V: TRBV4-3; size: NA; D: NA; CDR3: CASSQERRGPQHF; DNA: TGCGCCAGCAGCCAAGAAAGGAGGGGGCCCCAGCATTTT
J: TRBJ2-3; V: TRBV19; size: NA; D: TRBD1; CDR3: CASTPGTGLTDTQYF; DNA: TGTGCCAGTACCCCTGGGACAGGGCTCACAGATACGCAGTATTTT
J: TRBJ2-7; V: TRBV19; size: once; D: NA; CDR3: CASSMRDKLYEQYF; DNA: TGTGCCAGTAGTATGAGGGACAAACTCTACGAGCAGTACTTC
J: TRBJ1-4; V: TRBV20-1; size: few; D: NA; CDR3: CSASWAGEKLFF; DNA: TGCAGTGCTAGTTGGGCTGGAGAAAAACTGTTTTTT
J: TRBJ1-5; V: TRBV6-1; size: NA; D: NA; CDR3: CASSEAAGSHQPQHF; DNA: TGTGCCAGCAGTGAAGCGGCAGGGTCTCATCAGCCCCAGCATTTT
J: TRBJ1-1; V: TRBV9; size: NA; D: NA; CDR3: CASSAGGNTEAFF; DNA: TGTGCCAGCAGCGCCGGAGGGAACACTGAAGCTTTCTTT
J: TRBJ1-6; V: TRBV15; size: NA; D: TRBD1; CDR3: CATSRAAGGDSPLHF; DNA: TGTGCCACCAGCAGAGCCGCAGGGGGCGATTCACCCCTCCACTTT
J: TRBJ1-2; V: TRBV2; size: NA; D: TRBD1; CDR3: CASRSTGRGYTF; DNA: TGTGCCAGCAGGTCGACAGGGAGAGGCTACACCTTC
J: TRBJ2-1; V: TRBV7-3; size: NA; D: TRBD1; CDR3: CASQGARGLKQFF; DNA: TGTGCCAGCCAGGGGGCGCGAGGTCTTAAGCAGTTCTTC
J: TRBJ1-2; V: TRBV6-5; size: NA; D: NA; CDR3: CASRQNYGYTF; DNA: TGTGCCAGCAGACAGAACTATGGCTACACCTTC
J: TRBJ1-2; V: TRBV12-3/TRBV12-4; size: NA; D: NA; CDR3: CASSPRVNYGYTF; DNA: TGTGCCAGCAGTCCCAGGGTTAACTATGGCTACACCTTC
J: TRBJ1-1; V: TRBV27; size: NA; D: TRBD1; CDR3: CASSSPLAGGNTEAFF; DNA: TGTGCCAGCAGTAGCCCCTTGGCAGGGGGGAACACTGAAGCTTTCTTT
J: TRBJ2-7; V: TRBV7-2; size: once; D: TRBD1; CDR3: CASSLDLDRGLYEQYF; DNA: TGTGCCAGCAGCTTAGATCTTGACAGGGGGCTCTACGAGCAGTACTTC
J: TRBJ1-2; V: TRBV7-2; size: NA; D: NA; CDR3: CASSVEGDGYTF; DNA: TGTGCCAGCAGCGTAGAGGGGGATGGCTACACCTTC
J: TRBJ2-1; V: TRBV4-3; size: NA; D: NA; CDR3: CASSQDPAGSLGNEQFF; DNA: TGCGCCAGCAGCCAAGATCCCGCCGGGAGCCTTGGCAATGAGCAGTTCTTC
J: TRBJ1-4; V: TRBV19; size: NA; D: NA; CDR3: CASSLHRERHEKLFF; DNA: TGTGCCAGTAGCCTGCACAGGGAGCGGCATGAAAAACTGTTTTTT
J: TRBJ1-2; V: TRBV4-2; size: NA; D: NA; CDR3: CASSQVRGSGYTF; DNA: TGTGCCAGCAGCCAAGTGCGGGGGTCTGGCTACACCTTC
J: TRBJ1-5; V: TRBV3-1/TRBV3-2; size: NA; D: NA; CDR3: CASNSRKPQHF; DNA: TGTGCCAGCAACTCTAGAAAGCCCCAGCATTTT
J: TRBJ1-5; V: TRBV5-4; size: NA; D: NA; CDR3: CASSRGTNQPQHF; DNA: TGTGCCAGCAGCAGGGGGACCAATCAGCCCCAGCATTTT
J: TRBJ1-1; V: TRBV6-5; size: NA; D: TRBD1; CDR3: CASSIRQGKNTEAFF; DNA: TGTGCCAGCAGTATTAGACAGGGGAAGAACACTGAAGCTTTCTTT
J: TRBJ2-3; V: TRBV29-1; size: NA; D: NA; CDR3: CSVDGAQTSLAALTDTQYF; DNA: TGCAGCGTTGACGGGGCTCAAACCTCACTAGCTGCCCTCACAGATACGCAGTATTTT
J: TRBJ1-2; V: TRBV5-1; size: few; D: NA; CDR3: CASSLQGANYLGGYTF; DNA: TGCGCCAGCAGCTTGCAGGGCGCAAACTATCTAGGGGGCTACACCTTC
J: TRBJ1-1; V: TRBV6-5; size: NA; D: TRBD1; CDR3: CASIGDRLNTEAFF; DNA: TGTGCCAGCATCGGGGACAGATTGAACACTGAAGCTTTCTTT
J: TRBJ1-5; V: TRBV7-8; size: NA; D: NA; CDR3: CASTLREGSYSNQPQHF; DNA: TGTGCCAGCACCTTACGGGAGGGGTCCTATAGCAATCAGCCCCAGCATTTT
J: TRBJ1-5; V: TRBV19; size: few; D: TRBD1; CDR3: CASSLEVSGGHQPQHF; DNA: TGTGCCAGTAGTTTGGAGGTGTCAGGGGGTCATCAGCCCCAGCATTTT
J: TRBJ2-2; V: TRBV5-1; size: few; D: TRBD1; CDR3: CASSLRDRGTGELFF; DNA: TGCGCCAGCAGCTTGAGGGACAGGGGCACCGGGGAGCTGTTTTTT
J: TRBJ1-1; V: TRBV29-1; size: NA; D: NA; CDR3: CSVHEVLNTEAFF; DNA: TGCAGCGTTCATGAGGTTTTGAACACTGAAGCTTTCTTT
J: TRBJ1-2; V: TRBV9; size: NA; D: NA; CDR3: CASTKVQGTNYGYTF; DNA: TGTGCCAGCACCAAAGTCCAGGGAACTAACTATGGCTACACCTTC
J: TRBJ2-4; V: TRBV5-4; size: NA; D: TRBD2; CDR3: CASSLELAGGVKNIQYF; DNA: TGTGCCAGCAGCTTGGAACTAGCGGGAGGAGTCAAAAACATTCAGTACTTC
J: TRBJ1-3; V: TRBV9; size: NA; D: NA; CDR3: CASSSWTDSGNTIYF; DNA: TGTGCCAGCAGCTCATGGACAGACTCTGGAAACACCATATATTTT
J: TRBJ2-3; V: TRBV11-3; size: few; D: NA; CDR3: CASSFSRGDTQYF; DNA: TGTGCCAGCAGCTTTAGTCGGGGAGATACGCAGTATTTT
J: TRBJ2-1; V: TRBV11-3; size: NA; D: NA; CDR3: CASSHQAGADEQFF; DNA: TGTGCCAGCAGCCACCAAGCAGGGGCCGATGAGCAGTTCTTC
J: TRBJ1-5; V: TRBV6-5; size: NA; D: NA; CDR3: CASSPSRERNQPQHF; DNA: TGTGCCAGCAGTCCGAGCAGGGAACGCAATCAGCCCCAGCATTTT
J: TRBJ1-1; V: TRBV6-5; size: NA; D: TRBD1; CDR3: CASSKTGGRVGEAFF; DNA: TGTGCCAGCAGCAAAACAGGGGGCCGGGTCGGTGAAGCTTTCTTT
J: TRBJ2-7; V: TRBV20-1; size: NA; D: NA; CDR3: CSASWGPHEQYF; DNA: TGCAGTGCTAGTTGGGGGCCCCACGAGCAGTACTTC
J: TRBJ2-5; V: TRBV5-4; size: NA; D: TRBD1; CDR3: CASSYGDSQETQYF; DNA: TGTGCCAGCAGCTACGGGGACAGCCAAGAGACCCAGTACTTC
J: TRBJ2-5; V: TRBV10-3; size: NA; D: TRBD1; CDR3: CAISTGGGETQYF; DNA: TGTGCCATCAGTACAGGGGGCGGAGAGACCCAGTACTTC
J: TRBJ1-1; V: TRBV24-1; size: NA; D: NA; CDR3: CATSDPRREGTEAFF; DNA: TGTGCCACCAGTGATCCAAGGAGGGAGGGCACTGAAGCTTTCTTT
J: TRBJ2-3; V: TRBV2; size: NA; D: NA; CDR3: CASGSYTDTQYF; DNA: TGTGCCAGCGGCAGTTACACAGATACGCAGTATTTT
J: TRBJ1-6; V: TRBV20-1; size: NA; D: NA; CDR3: CSASASGRASSYNSPLHF; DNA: TGCAGTGCTAGTGCTAGTGGGCGGGCTAGCTCCTATAATTCACCCCTCCACTTT
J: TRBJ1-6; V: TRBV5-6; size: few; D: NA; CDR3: CASSLEGEGYNSPLHF; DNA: TGTGCCAGCAGCTTGGAGGGAGAAGGATATAATTCACCCCTCCACTTT
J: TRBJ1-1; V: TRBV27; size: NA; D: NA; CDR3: CASSLLGGGEAFF; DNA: TGTGCCAGCAGTTTATTAGGGGGTGGTGAAGCTTTCTTT
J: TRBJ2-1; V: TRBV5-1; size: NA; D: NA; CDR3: CASSLAPGDSYNEQFF; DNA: TGCGCCAGCAGCTTGGCCCCAGGGGACTCCTACAATGAGCAGTTCTTC
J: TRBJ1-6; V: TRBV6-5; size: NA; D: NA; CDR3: CASRVAADYNSPLHF; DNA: TGTGCCAGCAGGGTGGCAGCGGACTATAATTCACCCCTCCACTTT
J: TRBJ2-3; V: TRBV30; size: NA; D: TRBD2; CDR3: CAWAFLAGATDTQYF; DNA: TGTGCCTGGGCCTTCCTAGCGGGGGCCACAGATACGCAGTATTTT
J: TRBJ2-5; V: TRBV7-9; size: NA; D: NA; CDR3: CASSQISEVTQYF; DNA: TGTGCCAGCAGCCAGATAAGCGAGGTGACCCAGTACTTC
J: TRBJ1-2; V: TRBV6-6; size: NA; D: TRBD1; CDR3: CASRAGQGNYGYTF; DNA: TGTGCCAGCAGGGCGGGACAGGGGAACTATGGCTACACCTTC
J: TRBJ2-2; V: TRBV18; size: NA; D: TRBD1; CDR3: CASSPGTGATGELFF; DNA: TGTGCCAGCTCACCGGGGACAGGGGCTACCGGGGAGCTGTTTTTT
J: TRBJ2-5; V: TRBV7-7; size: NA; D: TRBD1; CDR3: CASSPQPGQGGETQYF; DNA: TGTGCCAGCAGCCCGCAACCGGGACAGGGAGGAGAGACCCAGTACTTC
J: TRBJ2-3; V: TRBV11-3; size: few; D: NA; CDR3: CASSLILGEADTQYF; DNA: TGTGCCAGCAGCTTGATATTAGGGGAGGCAGATACGCAGTATTTT
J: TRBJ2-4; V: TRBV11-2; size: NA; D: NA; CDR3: CASMSVGPLAKNIQYF; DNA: TGTGCCAGCATGTCCGTGGGGCCTTTAGCCAAAAACATTCAGTACTTC
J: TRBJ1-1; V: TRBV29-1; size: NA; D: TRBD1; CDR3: CSVRQGPSLNTEAFF; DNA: TGCAGCGTTCGACAGGGGCCCTCTTTGAACACTGAAGCTTTCTTT